The clone carrying this TCR beta chain was detected ten times or more. The data belong to a study of shared clonotypes between healthy human individuals. V was pared by 0 bases and J by 1 base, with 7 bases between. The CDR3 is 16 amino acids. CDR1 is SGHTA, CDR2 FQGNSA, per germline. Deep was the level used in running the assay. Sequencing used immunoSEQ multiplex PCR; TCRdb keeps in-frame clones, though not all of them. In the table there are around 700,000 clones, about 74% of which are singletons. Source material: memory CD4+ T cells sorted from blood. Subset reported: CD45RA-negative fraction. V and J are TRBV7-2 and TRBJ2-6; no clear D gene. The receptor comes from a woman aged 30 to 39 in good health. The CDR3 loop reads CASSLAGRSGANVLTF. DNA of the CDR3: TGTGCCAGCAGCTTAGCGGGAAGGTCTGGGGCCAACGTCCTGACTTTC.